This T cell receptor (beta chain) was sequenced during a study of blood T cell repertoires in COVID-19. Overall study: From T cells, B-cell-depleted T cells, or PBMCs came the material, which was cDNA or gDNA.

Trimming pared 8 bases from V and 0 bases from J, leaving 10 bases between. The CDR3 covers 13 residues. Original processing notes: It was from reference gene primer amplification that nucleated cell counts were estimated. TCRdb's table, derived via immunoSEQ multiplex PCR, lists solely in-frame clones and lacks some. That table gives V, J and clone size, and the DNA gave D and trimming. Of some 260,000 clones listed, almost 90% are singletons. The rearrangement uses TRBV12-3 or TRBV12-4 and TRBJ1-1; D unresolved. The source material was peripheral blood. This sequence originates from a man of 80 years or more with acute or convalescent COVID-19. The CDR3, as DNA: TGTGCCAGCGGGCCCTGGGTGAACACTGAAGCTTTCTTT. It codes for CASGPWVNTEAFF.